A single sample is the source of the 29 T cell receptor beta chains below, sequenced in a study of long-term antiretroviral therapy in people with HIV. It was version v3.0 of the immunoSEQ assay that was run at survey level. Sequenced by immunoSEQ multiplex PCR; TCRdb stores in-frame clones only, minus some. The sample records around 30,000 clones, 93% being singletons. The sequenced sample was unsorted PBMCs, obtained 6.2 years after starting antiretroviral therapy. These receptors were obtained from a man aged 35-49 years with HIV.

The chain employs TRBV7-9 and TRBJ2-7; D not certain. The CDR3 totals 14 residues. Germline CDR1 is SEHNR and CDR2 is FQNEAQ (reference sequence). V was clipped by 6 bases and J by 3 bases, with 15 bases between them. The chain's CDR3 is CASSRGDWGYEQYF. For the CDR3, the DNA is TGTGCCAGCAGTCGTGGAGACTGGGGCTACGAGCAGTACTTC.

J is TRBJ2-7 and V is TRBV7-6; 9 bases line up with TRBD1. Germline CDR1 is SGHVS and CDR2 is FNYEAQ. V lost 3 bases, J lost 0 bases, and 6 bases stayed unmatched. The CDR3 is 16 amino acids. CDR3 nucleotide sequence: TGTGCCAGCAGCTTGGGGACAGGGCTCAGCTCCTACGAGCAGTACTTC. It codes for CASSLGTGLSSYEQYF.

The chain joins TRBV7-3 to TRBJ2-7, with a tentative D call TRBD1 (6 bases). Between the trimmed V and J ends, which lost 2 bases and 5 bases, there was a span of 16 bases. Germline values: CDR1 SGHTA, CDR2 FQGTGA. The CDR3 has 15 residues. CDR3 sequence: CASSLYGTRNDEQYF. CDR3 nucleotides: TGTGCCAGCAGCTTATATGGGACAAGAAATGACGAGCAGTACTTC.

The V gene is TRBV7-2, the J gene TRBJ1-1, with D uncertain. The V and J ends lost 0 bases and 3 bases respectively, with 17 bases between them. Germline-derived CDR1 and CDR2 are SGHTA and FQGNSA. The CDR3 totals 17 residues. CDR3 bases: TGTGCCAGCAGCTTAGCGCATAGGATAGGATCGCACACTGAAGCTTTCTTT. It specifies CASSLAHRIGSHTEAFF.

Relative to its sample, this clone is medium-sized (0.01 to 0.1%). CDR3 amino acids: CASSGASGSHEQYF. In DNA form, the CDR3 reads TGCGCCAGCAGTGGGGCTAGCGGGTCCCACGAGCAGTACTTC. V is TRBV10-1 and J is TRBJ2-7, with 8 bases identical to TRBD2. The length of the CDR3 is 14 residues. Germline V gives CDR1 WNHNN, CDR2 SYGVQD (reference sequence). V was clipped by 4 bases and J by 5 bases; unmatched bases: 7.

The chain recombines TRBV7-2 with TRBJ2-7; 11 nucleotides line up with TRBD2. The CDR3 loop spans 16 amino acids. Germline CDR1 and CDR2: SGHTA and FQGNSA. With 5 bases clipped from V and 3 bases from J, the junction kept 9 bases outside the gene matches. The CDR3 reads CASSRTGLAAYYEQYF. The CDR3 DNA reads TGTGCCAGCAGCCGTACGGGACTAGCGGCTTACTACGAGCAGTACTTC.

This clone has a single count. The genes are TRBV6-1 and TRBJ2-3; possibly TRBD1 for D (6 bases). The CDR3 totals 14 residues. Germline CDR1 and CDR2: MNHNS and SASEGT. Trimming pared 3 bases from V and 6 bases from J, leaving 13 bases between. CDR3 region: CASSDRKQGDTQYF. CDR3 DNA: TGTGCCAGCAGTGACCGAAAACAGGGTGATACGCAGTATTTT.

The V and J genes are TRBV6-5 and TRBJ1-1; D call uncertain. V lost 8 bases to trimming and J lost 0 bases, with 7 bases between them. The CDR3 is 12 residues long. Germline values: CDR1 MNHEY, CDR2 SVGAGI. The DNA of the CDR3 is TGTGCCAGCGCAGTGCTGAACACTGAAGCTTTCTTT. Protein sequence: CASAVLNTEAFF.

The chain carries TRBV7-2 and TRBJ2-7; maybe TRBD2 (6 bases). Looked up from germline, CDR1 is SGHTA and CDR2 is FQGNSA. The V end lost 5 bases, the J end lost 4 bases, and 18 bases lay between the germline ends. The CDR3 sequence is 15 residues long. CDR3 in amino acids: CASSDEAAGSYEQYF. The CDR3 bases are TGTGCCAGCAGCGACGAGGCGGCCGGGAGTTACGAGCAGTACTTC.

This sequence joins TRBV19 and TRBJ1-5; D remains unclear. V shed 4 bases and J shed 6 bases, with 7 bases lying between them. Germline-derived CDR1 and CDR2 are LNHDA and SQIVND (reference sequence). The CDR3 covers 12 residues. The CDR3 DNA reads TGTGCCAGTAGTACCCACAGTCAGCCCCAGCATTTT. Its protein is CASSTHSQPQHF.

This clone has a single count. The rearrangement uses TRBV10-3 and TRBJ1-3; tentatively, D is TRBD1 (5 bases). The ends were cut back, 3 bases at V and 6 bases at J, with 12 bases in the middle. The CDR3 totals 14 residues. Germline V gene lookup returns CDR1 ENHRY and CDR2 SYGVKD. The CDR3 spells CAISEGDGTNTIYF. In nucleotides, the CDR3 is TGTGCCATCAGTGAAGGGGACGGGACAAACACCATATATTTT.

This sequence joins TRBV9 and TRBJ1-2; 7 bases are shared with TRBD1. With V trimmed by 0 bases and J by 8 bases, 4 bases remained unmatched. This CDR3 is built from 13 residues. Germline V gene data show CDR1 as SGDLS and CDR2 as YYNGEE. The DNA of the CDR3 is TGTGCCAGCAGCGTAGTCATAGGGGGCGGCTACACCTTC. Translation gives CASSVVIGGGYTF.

The rearrangement links TRBV27 to TRBJ1-5, with D possibly matching TRBD1 (5 bases). The germline V and J ends were trimmed by 6 bases and 0 bases, with 18 bases remaining between them. The CDR3 runs to 17 residues. CDR1 is MNHEY and CDR2 is SMNVEV in the germline V gene (reference sequence). In DNA form, the CDR3 reads TGTGCCAGCAGCCAAGAGGGACCTTGGGATAGCAATCAGCCCCAGCATTTT. Amino acid sequence: CASSQEGPWDSNQPQHF.

The rearrangement uses TRBV4-2 and TRBJ2-5; D may be TRBD1 or TRBD2 (5 bases each). The CDR3 contains 13 residues. V was pared by 4 bases and J by 1 base, with 7 bases between. Germline lookup yields CDR1 LGHNA and CDR2 YNFKEQ. The CDR3 loop reads CASSRDAQETQYF. The DNA for the CDR3 is TGTGCCAGCAGCCGGGACGCCCAAGAGACCCAGTACTTC.

The V call is TRBV5-1, the J call TRBJ2-7, with 7 bases aligning to TRBD2. V lost 1 base and J lost 0; bases outside the gene matches: 10. Germline V CDR1 and CDR2: SGHRS, YFSETQ. The CDR3 is made up of 17 amino acids. CDR3 coding DNA: TGCGCCAGCAGCTTGAACCCTTGGGGGGGGAACTCCTACGAGCAGTACTTC. Translating it yields CASSLNPWGGNSYEQYF.

This clone was found once. CDR3 loop: CASSTGFRETQYF. For the CDR3, the DNA is TGTGCCAGCAGCACAGGGTTCAGGGAGACCCAGTACTTC. The rearrangement links TRBV7-9 to TRBJ2-5; D perhaps matches TRBD1 (6 bases). CDR3 length: 13 residues. Germline V CDR1 and CDR2: SEHNR, FQNEAQ (reference sequence). V was cut by 5 bases and J by 5 bases, with 12 bases left in between.

This chain joins TRBV9 and TRBJ2-2; TRBD1 is a possible D gene (5 bases). CDR3 size: 16 residues. V lost 4 bases, J lost 7 bases, and 20 bases lay in between. Per the germline V gene, CDR1 is SGDLS and CDR2 is YYNGEE. Here the CDR3 reads CASSPTFGAGVGELFF. CDR3 DNA sequence: TGTGCCAGCAGCCCCACTTTTGGGGCCGGTGTCGGGGAGCTGTTTTTT.

The chain links TRBV19 to TRBJ1-2; D is unclear. This CDR3 is built from 12 residues. V was pared by 5 bases and J by 7 bases, with 11 bases between. Looked up from germline, CDR1 is LNHDA and CDR2 is SQIVND (reference sequence). The CDR3 reads CASSYWGAGYTF. CDR3 in DNA: TGTGCCAGTAGTTACTGGGGAGCTGGCTACACCTTC.

The gene calls are TRBV28 and TRBJ1-2; 10 bases match TRBD1. CDR3 size: 15 residues. Germline loops: CDR1 MDHEN, CDR2 SYDVKM. V lost 4 bases, J lost 4 bases, and 6 bases stayed unmatched. CDR3 amino acids: CASSSGQGVFYGYTF. CDR3 DNA: TGTGCCAGCAGTTCCGGACAGGGGGTCTTCTATGGCTACACCTTC.

The CDR3 DNA is TGTGCCAGCAGCCCTAGCGGACCGTACGAGTACTATGGCTACACCTTC. Translating gives CASSPSGPYEYYGYTF. The chain uses TRBV7-8 and TRBJ1-2; D not certain. CDR3 length: 16 residues. The germline gives CDR1 SGHVS, CDR2 FQNEAQ. Trimming cost V 5 bases and J 3 bases, with 19 bases left between them.

The rearrangement links TRBV21-1 to TRBJ2-1; whether TRBD2, the table's D call, matches the DNA was not checked. TRBV21-1 is flagged as a pseudogene. This CDR3 comprises 17 residues. CDR3 sequence: CASSKRGGGTRDNEQFF. CDR3 DNA sequence: TGTGCCAGCAGCAAAAGGGGAGGGGGTACTCGAGACAATGAGCAGTTCTTC.

The chain links TRBV7-3 to TRBJ2-1; 8 bases agree with TRBD2. Germline CDR1 and CDR2: SGHTA and FQGTGA. The CDR3 extends over 15 amino acids. The V and J ends lost 5 bases and 9 bases, in that order; junction bases with no gene match: 12. The CDR3 nucleotides read TGTGCCAGCAGCCCAAGAGCGGGGGCGGCGGGTGAGCAGTTCTTC. Protein sequence: CASSPRAGAAGEQFF. Variable domain in full (rest from reference TRBV7-3 and TRBJ2-1): GAGVSQTPSNKVTEKGKYVELRCDPISGHTALYWYRQSLGQGPEFLIYFQGTGAADDSGLPNDRFFAVRPEGSVSTLKIQRTERGDSAVYLCASSPRAGAAGEQFFGPGTRLTVL.

This chain links TRBV5-5 with TRBJ2-6, with D uncertain. The CDR3 is 18 residues long. Germline lookup yields CDR1 SGHKS and CDR2 YYEKEE (reference sequence). Deletions cut 0 bases from V and 4 bases from J, with 17 bases between. Here the CDR3 DNA reads TGTGCCAGCAGCTTGGTGGCAGCTCTAGTGGGGGGGGCCAACGTCCTGACTTTC. Its translation is CASSLVAALVGGANVLTF.

CDR3 region: CASSLASGRSTDTQYF. The DNA for the CDR3 is TGCGCCAGCAGCTTGGCCAGCGGGAGGAGCACAGATACGCAGTATTTT. The V call is TRBV5-1, the J call TRBJ2-3; 9 bases align to TRBD2. CDR1 and CDR2 from the germline V gene are SGHRS and YFSETQ. This CDR3 spans 16 amino acids. J lost 0 bases, V lost 0 bases, and 2 bases had no gene match.

The rearrangement uses TRBV7-2 and TRBJ1-3, with D perhaps matching TRBD1 (5 bases). The V end was cut by 6 bases, the J end by 4 bases, with 13 bases between. The CDR3 consists of 14 residues. The germline gives CDR1 SGHTA, CDR2 FQGNSA. As DNA, the CDR3 is TGTGCCAGCAGTCCTCCGGGACGAGGAAACACCATATATTTT. Its protein product is CASSPPGRGNTIYF.

The rearrangement joins TRBV5-6 to TRBJ2-3; D ambiguous. This CDR3 comprises 14 residues. Trimming cost V 4 bases and J 4 bases, with 13 bases left between them. Germline V gene sequence: CDR1 SGHDT, CDR2 YYEEEE. This CDR3 reads CASSAALRPDTQYF. The CDR3, as DNA: TGTGCCAGCAGCGCTGCTTTACGCCCAGATACGCAGTATTTT.

This chain joins TRBV5-1 and TRBJ2-1; D remains unclear. Germline lookup yields CDR1 SGHRS and CDR2 YFSETQ. Trimming cost V 0 bases and J 6 bases, with 4 bases left between them. The length of the CDR3 is 12 residues. The CDR3 loop reads CASSLEINEQFF. In DNA form, the CDR3 reads TGCGCCAGCAGCTTGGAGATCAATGAGCAGTTCTTC.

The rearrangement joins TRBV18 to TRBJ2-7; D is uncertain. The CDR3 has 12 amino acids. CDR1 KGHSH and CDR2 LQKENI come from the germline V gene. The V end lost 3 bases, the J end lost 3 bases, and 6 bases lay between the germline ends. The CDR3 region has the DNA TGTGCCAGCTCACCCTCGGACTACGAGCAGTACTTC. This translates into CASSPSDYEQYF.

J is TRBJ2-3 and V is TRBV13, with D hard to call. The CDR3 covers 12 residues. Trimming took off 5 bases at V and 0 bases at J, with 3 bases between the two ends. Germline-derived CDR1 and CDR2 are PRHDT and FYEKMQ (reference sequence). CDR3 sequence (DNA): TGTGCCAGCAGCCCGAGCACAGATACGCAGTATTTT. Translation gives CASSPSTDTQYF.